This T cell receptor beta chain was found in a study of cytomegalovirus exposure and HLA in healthy donors. Study overall: An analysis done earlier identified about 120 million unique TCR beta sequences from about 179 million T cells.

Primers included in the PCR were 60 Vbeta and 13 Jbeta primers. TCRdb's copy holds only in-frame clones and misses some; the assay was immunoSEQ multiplex PCR. The data show roughly 160,000 clones, roughly two thirds seen once. Details on this clone: Its antigen is undetermined.

Study-wide results and limits: About 87% or about 30% of the time was how often most TCR beta V segments were productive, according to an earlier analysis. Later analysis placed DRB1 highest and HLA-C lowest in TCR association rates, which differed by HLA locus. A later analysis found that most CMV-associated TCR beta chains appeared HLA-restricted.

Trimming shortened V by 4 bases and J by 0 bases, and 10 bases separated the two germline ends. CDR3 length equals 16 residues. CDR1 and CDR2 from the germline V gene are SNHLY and FYNNEI. The clonotype was recovered from a woman in her twenties or thirties in good health and CMV-seronegative. Material for sequencing was PBMCs. V gene TRBV2 combines with J gene TRBJ1-6; D uncertain. CDR3 loop: CASSGQAGSYNSPLHF. The CDR3, as DNA: TGTGCCAGCAGTGGTCAGGCCGGCTCCTATAATTCACCCCTCCACTTT.